Here is one TCR beta chain with its context. Its antigen target is currently unknown. No base quality information exists; no much larger clone differs at one position. The entry originates in a study of shared T cell receptors in the human thymus (dated by TCRdb to the early 2020s). For the wider study: The study investigated the way shared, self-reactive T-cell receptor alpha chains are produced in the human thymus.

Preparation of the library involved the immunoSEQ multiplex PCR assay. What TCRdb holds here is the immuneACCESS table cut down to in-frame rearrangements. Part of the clones is not present; checked against another copy, under half of the missing clones reflect an unresolved V gene, and the others are unexplained. The sample table holds 700,000 or so clones, of which roughly 85% were seen once. The leading ten clones occupy approximately 0.01% of the sample. The CDR3 holds 14 amino acids from the cysteine to the phenylalanine. Only the CDR3 region is kept as DNA, spanning 42 bases read in frame from base 1. Trimmed from V: 1 base; trimmed from J: 6 bases; junction bases lacking a gene match: 6. From a lookup of the germline V gene, CDR1 and CDR2 are SGHVS and FQNEAQ. These records were also assigned to another study, of human thymus T cells. From the second report: Immunologically healthy infants undergoing open corrective cardiac surgery for congenital heart defects in Finland were used as donors. Thymus tissue was obtained as surgical resects removed during corrective cardiac surgery. Biased V and J gene segment usage appeared to be present in both thymic and peripheral blood repertoires. The related research found that thymic TCR repertoires overlapped highly between unrelated individuals. The study used eight infant thymus samples plus four related peripheral blood samples to characterize TCR alpha and beta repertoires. The cohort included a handful of male and two female infants, with donor ages spanning 7 to 244 days. Thymocytes were mechanically released from the tissue and were stored as pellets of roughly 9.5-34 million cells at -70 degrees C. Genomic DNA was extracted from frozen cell pellets with a QIAsymphony instrument. TCRB and TCRAD loci were amplified from a standardized quantity of quality-controlled genomic DNA using the immunoSEQ multiplex PCR assay. The amplicons spanned the V(D)J region and were long enough to cover the CDR3 and allow V and J genes to be identified. Amplicon sequencing was performed on an Illumina platform through the commercial immunoSEQ service. Primer bias and sequencing errors were corrected as previously described, and TCRAD and TCRB were defined on the basis of the IMGT database. immunoSEQ Analyzer 3.0 and VDJTools were used for repertoire analysis, which covered basic statistics, V/J segment usage, diversity estimates, rarefaction and pairwise overlap. Chao1, ChaoE, Efron-Thisted, Shannon and inverse Simpson indices were used to estimate diversity, which was also estimated on datasets down-sampled to the smallest sample. Repertoire overlap was assessed by strict matching of CDR3 nucleotide sequence, V gene and J gene, and clustering was done by Jaccard-based multidimensional scaling. On average, thymus samples gave 650,000 to 850,000 unique TCRB clonotypes, whereas blood samples gave around 84,000.

Sequencing input: thymocytes. Here the chain combines TRBV7-8 and TRBJ2-7; 7 central bases correspond to TRBD1. The sequence derives from a girl under two years old with a congenital heart defect. Donor details come from another sample of the same person, matched by shared clones. The DNA sequence is given as TGTGCCAGCAGCTTAGGTACAGGGGTCGGCGAGCAGTACTTC. It specifies CASSLGTGVGEQYF.